These 17 T cell receptor beta chains were sequenced from one sample in a study of T cell responses to AZD1222 COVID-19 vaccine. Clones were sequenced by immunoSEQ multiplex PCR, and TCRdb holds only the in-frame ones, with some missing. The table lists 120,000 or so clones, 89% of them singletons, with about 1.6% in the top ten. The starting material was peripheral blood, obtained on day 0 of AZD1222 vaccination. The receptors stem from an adult in good health.

The table lists this clone with a few counts. The chain carries TRBV4-2 and TRBJ1-1, with 7 bases aligning to TRBD1. This CDR3 region has 15 residues. The germline gives CDR1 LGHNA, CDR2 YNFKEQ. V lost 3 bases, J lost 1 base, and 5 bases stayed unmatched. The DNA for the CDR3 is TGTGCCAGCAGCCAGAGGACAGGTTCGAACACTGAAGCTTTCTTT. Its translation is CASSQRTGSNTEAFF.

The chain uses TRBV14 and TRBJ1-4, with 7 bases lining up with TRBD1. The CDR3 contains 15 residues. From germline, CDR1 is SGHDN and CDR2 FVKESK. J was trimmed by 0 bases and V by 6 bases; bases with no gene match: 4. The CDR3 spells CASRGGVATNEKLFF. Written as DNA, the CDR3 is TGTGCCAGCAGAGGGGGCGTAGCAACTAATGAAAAACTGTTTTTT. The full variable domain, its missing parts supplied by reference TRBV14 and TRBJ1-4, is EAGVTQFPSHSVIEKGQTVTLRCDPISGHDNLYWYRRVMGKEIKFLLHFVKESKQDESGMPNNRFLAERTGGTYSTLKVQPAELEDSGVYFCASRGGVATNEKLFFGSGTQLSVL.

The genes are TRBV7-3 and TRBJ2-2; D gene uncertain. The CDR3 is 13 amino acids. The ends were cut back, 1 base at V and 5 bases at J, with 5 bases in the middle. CDR1 and CDR2 (germline): SGHTA, FQGTGA. CDR3 nucleotides: TGTGCCAGCAGCTTAATAGGGACCGGGGAGCTGTTTTTT. Protein product: CASSLIGTGELFF.

This sequence joins TRBV4-1 and TRBJ2-5; D unclear. V was clipped by 0 bases and J by 5 bases, with 13 bases between them. This CDR3 region has 15 residues. Germline V gene lookup returns CDR1 MGHRA and CDR2 YSYEKL. Here the CDR3 reads CASSQDPLDGETQYF. CDR3 in DNA: TGCGCCAGCAGCCAAGATCCCCTAGATGGGGAGACCCAGTACTTC.

The count of this clone is one. V gene TRBV24-1 combines with J gene TRBJ2-3, with a weak D call TRBD1 (5 bases). The CDR3 is made up of 15 amino acids. V dropped 1 base and J dropped 5 bases, with 12 bases sitting between them. CDR1 KGHDR and CDR2 SFDVKD come from the germline V gene. CDR3 bases: TGTGCCACCAGTGATTTAGCCCAGGACATAGATACGCAGTATTTT. Its protein is CATSDLAQDIDTQYF.

The rearrangement joins TRBV30 to TRBJ2-2; D gene unclear. There are 14 residues in the CDR3. Germline V CDR1 and CDR2: GTSNPN, SVGIG (reference sequence). The V end was cut by 7 bases, the J end by 6 bases, with 18 bases between. The CDR3 loop is CAFLFDWLSGELFF. The DNA of the CDR3 is TGTGCCTTCCTGTTCGATTGGCTATCCGGGGAGCTGTTTTTT. The full variable domain, with the rest looked up from reference TRBV30 and TRBJ2-2, is SQTIHQWPATLVQPVGSPLSLECTVEGTSNPNLYWYRQAAGRGLQLLFYSVGIGQISSEVPQNLSASRPQDRQFILSSKKLLLSDSGFYLCAFLFDWLSGELFFGEGSRLTVL.

J is TRBJ2-7 and V is TRBV4-1, with D maybe TRBD1 (5 bases). V was trimmed by 0 bases and J by 1 base, leaving 13 bases between them. This CDR3 contains 16 residues. Germline-derived CDR1 and CDR2 are MGHRA and YSYEKL. CDR3 DNA sequence: TGCGCCAGCAGCCAAGAGGTTCGAACAGGTTCCTACGAGCAGTACTTC. Amino acids: CASSQEVRTGSYEQYF.

The chain combines TRBV3-1 (or the pseudogene TRBV3-2) with TRBJ1-1; no clear D gene. Trimming shortened V by 0 bases and J by 3 bases, and 8 bases separated the two germline ends. The germline gives CDR1 LGHDT, CDR2 YNNKEL (reference sequence). The CDR3 contains 14 residues. The CDR3 DNA follows: TGTGCCAGCAGCCAAGAGGGGAGACACACTGAAGCTTTCTTT. Translation: CASSQEGRHTEAFF.

V gene TRBV12-5 combines with J gene TRBJ1-4, with TRBD1 matching 9 bases. The junction had 5 bases not matched to a gene; V was cut back by 5 bases and J by 4 bases. The germline V gene has CDR1 LGHNT and CDR2 FRNRAP. This CDR3 is built from 15 residues. CDR3 nucleotide sequence: TGTGCTAGTGGTGAGGGACAGGGAAGTAATGAAAAACTGTTTTTT. Its protein is CASGEGQGSNEKLFF. The full variable domain, in which reference TRBV12-5 and TRBJ1-4 provide the parts outside the CDR3, is DARVTQTPRHKVTEMGQEVTMRCQPILGHNTVFWYRQTMMQGLELLAYFRNRAPLDDSGMPKDRFSAEMPDATLATLKIQPSEPRDSAVYFCASGEGQGSNEKLFFGSGTQLSVL.

This sequence joins TRBV5-1 and TRBJ2-2; D might be TRBD1 or TRBD2, each matching 5 bases. Trimming shortened V by 5 bases and J by 10 bases, and 6 bases separated the two germline ends. The CDR3 is made up of 10 amino acids. CDR1 is SGHRS and CDR2 is YFSETQ in the germline V gene. The CDR3 bases are TGCGCCAGCAGGGGGGAGGAGCTGTTTTTT. It specifies CASRGEELFF.

This sequence joins TRBV6-5 and TRBJ2-7; possibly TRBD1 for D (5 bases). Per germline, CDR1 MNHEY and CDR2 SVGAGI. The CDR3 loop spans 14 amino acids. V gave up 4 bases and J gave up 3 bases, with 13 bases separating them. In DNA form, the CDR3 reads TGTGCCAGCAGTTTCACAGGAAATTACTACGAGCAGTACTTC. Protein sequence: CASSFTGNYYEQYF.

This sequence joins TRBV5-1 and TRBJ1-2, with 7 bases that match TRBD1. The CDR3 has 13 residues. V lost 4 bases and J lost 4; bases outside the gene matches: 4. Germline CDR1 is SGHRS and CDR2 is YFSETQ. The CDR3 sequence: CASSPRQGYGYTF. CDR3 DNA: TGCGCCAGCAGCCCGCGACAGGGCTATGGCTACACCTTC. Complete variable domain (other parts from reference TRBV5-1 and TRBJ1-2): KAGVTQTPRYLIKTRGQQVTLSCSPISGHRSVSWYQQTPGQGLQFLFEYFSETQRNKGNFPGRFSGRQFSNSRSEMNVSTLELGDSALYLCASSPRQGYGYTFGSGTRLTVV.

This sequence joins TRBV5-1 and TRBJ2-3; 13 bases are shared with TRBD2. J gave up 2 bases and V 0 bases, and 6 bases lay outside the gene matches. The CDR3 runs 18 residues. Germline lookup yields CDR1 SGHRS and CDR2 YFSETQ. The CDR3 nucleotides read TGCGCCAGCAGCTTGGGCCTTGGGACTAGCGGGGTCACAGATACGCAGTATTTT. Protein sequence: CASSLGLGTSGVTDTQYF.

The CDR3 region has the DNA TGTGCCAGCAGTTTATCTTTGGCTAGCGCCACAGATACGCAGTATTTT. Protein sequence: CASSLSLASATDTQYF. V usage is TRBV27 and J usage is TRBJ2-3; tentatively, D is TRBD2 (6 bases). Germline V gives CDR1 MNHEY, CDR2 SMNVEV (reference sequence). CDR3 length: 16 amino acids. The ends were cut back, 0 bases at V and 2 bases at J, with 12 bases in the middle.

The table lists this clone with a few counts. This chain uses TRBV6-5 with TRBJ1-2; the match to TRBD1 covers 7 bases. This CDR3 is 14 amino acids long. Germline-derived CDR1 and CDR2 are MNHEY and SVGAGI. Losses at the gene ends were 7 bases for V and 5 bases for J; bases not matched to a gene: 10. DNA for the CDR3: TGTGCCAGCACCAGAGACAGGGAACAGTATGGCTACACCTTC. Translation: CASTRDREQYGYTF.

The chain is built from TRBV5-1 and TRBJ1-5, with 7 bases that match TRBD1. The CDR3 is 20 amino acids. Germline trimming cut 2 bases from V and 0 bases from J; bases unmatched to any gene: 17. Per germline, CDR1 SGHRS and CDR2 YFSETQ. CDR3 in amino acids: CASSLNTGTVAGYSNQPQHF. The CDR3 bases are TGCGCCAGCAGCTTAAATACCGGGACAGTGGCGGGATATAGCAATCAGCCCCAGCATTTT. The full variable domain, in which reference TRBV5-1 and TRBJ1-5 provide the parts outside the CDR3, is KAGVTQTPRYLIKTRGQQVTLSCSPISGHRSVSWYQQTPGQGLQFLFEYFSETQRNKGNFPGRFSGRQFSNSRSEMNVSTLELGDSALYLCASSLNTGTVAGYSNQPQHFGDGTRLSIL.

The chain has TRBV21-1 and TRBJ2-3; the table's D call TRBD1 went unverified against the DNA. TRBV21-1 is a documented pseudogene. The CDR3 contains 18 residues. The CDR3 DNA is TGTGCCAGCAGCACTAGGGACCGGGACAGGGCCCACGGTGATACGCAGTATTTT. Its translation is CASSTRDRDRAHGDTQYF.